This T cell receptor beta chain was obtained from a study of lymphopenia after photon versus proton radiotherapy. Sequenced by immunoSEQ multiplex PCR; TCRdb stores in-frame clones only, minus some. The table lists around 66,000 clones, around 88% of them singletons. V dropped 1 base and J dropped 3 bases, with 7 bases sitting between them. In germline, CDR1 is SGHNT, CDR2 YYREEE (reference sequence). The CDR3 has 14 amino acids. The sequence derives from a man aged 35 to 55 with gastric cancer. The chain couples TRBV5-4 to TRBJ1-4; no definite D call. The sequencing here drew on peripheral blood, taken from a patient treated with photon-based radiotherapy. In DNA, the CDR3 is TGTGCCAGCAGCTTGAAAAACCCTAATGAAAAACTGTTTTTT. This translates into CASSLKNPNEKLFF.